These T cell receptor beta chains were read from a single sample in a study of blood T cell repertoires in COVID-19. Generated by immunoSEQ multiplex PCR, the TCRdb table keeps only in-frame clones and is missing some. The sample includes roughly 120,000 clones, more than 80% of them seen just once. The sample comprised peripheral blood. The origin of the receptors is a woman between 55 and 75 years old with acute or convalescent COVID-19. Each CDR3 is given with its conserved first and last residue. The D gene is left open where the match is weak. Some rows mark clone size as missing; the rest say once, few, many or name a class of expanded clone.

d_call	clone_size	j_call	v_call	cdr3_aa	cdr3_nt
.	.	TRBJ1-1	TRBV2	CASRRLPGGTEAFF	TGTGCCAGCAGGAGACTGCCCGGGGGCACTGAAGCTTTCTTT
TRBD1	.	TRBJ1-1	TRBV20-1	CSASGTGGRGTEAFF	TGCAGTGCTAGTGGGACAGGGGGTAGAGGGACTGAAGCTTTCTTT
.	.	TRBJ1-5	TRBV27	CASSLMGAQPQHF	TGTGCCAGCAGCTTAATGGGGGCTCAGCCCCAGCATTTT
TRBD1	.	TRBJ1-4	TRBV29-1	CSVEVLGGGAGEKLFF	TGCAGCGTTGAAGTTCTTGGAGGGGGCGCGGGGGAAAAACTGTTTTTT
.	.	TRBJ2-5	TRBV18	CASSPGSTAVETQYF	TGTGCCAGCTCACCAGGGTCTACCGCGGTAGAGACCCAGTACTTC
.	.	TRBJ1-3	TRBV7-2	CASSPTWTGGGHTIYF	TGTGCCAGCAGCCCAACATGGACGGGCGGCGGGCACACCATATATTTT
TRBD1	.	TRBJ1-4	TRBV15	CATSRAPGTGINEKLFF	TGTGCCACCAGCAGAGCCCCAGGGACAGGGATTAATGAAAAACTGTTTTTT
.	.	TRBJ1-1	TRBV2	CASRLQGLNTEAFF	TGTGCCAGCCGCCTACAGGGCTTGAACACTGAAGCTTTCTTT
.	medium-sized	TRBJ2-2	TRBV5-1	CASSLHVGGASGELFF	TGCGCCAGCAGCTTGCATGTGGGGGGTGCGTCCGGGGAGCTGTTTTTT
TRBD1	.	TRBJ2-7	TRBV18	CASSPHPGQGLEYF	TGTGCCAGCTCACCACATCCGGGACAGGGGTTGGAGTACTTC
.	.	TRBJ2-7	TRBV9	CASSVVEGTPYSYEQYF	TGTGCCAGCAGCGTAGTTGAGGGGACACCATACTCCTACGAGCAGTACTTC
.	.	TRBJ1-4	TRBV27	CASSWAGREKLFF	TGTGCCAGCAGTTGGGCAGGGCGTGAAAAACTGTTTTTT
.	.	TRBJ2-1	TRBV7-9	CASSLVSGDNEQFF	TGTGCCAGCAGCCTCGTGTCGGGGGACAATGAGCAGTTCTTC
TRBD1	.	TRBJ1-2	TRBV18	CASSPRTGGWDGYTF	TGTGCCAGCTCACCAAGGACAGGGGGATGGGATGGCTACACCTTC
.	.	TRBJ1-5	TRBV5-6	CASSSMAGALSNQPQHF	TGTGCCAGCAGCAGCATGGCGGGGGCTCTTAGCAATCAGCCCCAGCATTTT
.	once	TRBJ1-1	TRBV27	CASQGSGATEAFF	TGTGCCAGCCAGGGGTCCGGGGCCACTGAAGCTTTCTTT
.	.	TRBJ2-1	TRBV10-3	CAISASNFNEQFF	TGTGCCATCAGTGCCTCAAACTTTAATGAGCAGTTCTTC
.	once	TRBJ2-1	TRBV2	CASRTGDSYNEQFF	TGTGCCAGCCGAACGGGGGACTCCTACAATGAGCAGTTCTTC
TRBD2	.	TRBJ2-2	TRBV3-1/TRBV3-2	CASSFLAGGLQGGELFF	TGTGCCAGCAGCTTCCTAGCGGGGGGACTTCAGGGCGGGGAGCTGTTTTTT
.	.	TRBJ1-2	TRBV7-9	CASSLGGGIYGYTF	TGTGCCAGCAGCTTAGGGGGAGGGATCTATGGCTACACCTTC
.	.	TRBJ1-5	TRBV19	CASSTPGRGGQPQHF	TGTGCCAGTAGTACCCCGGGGAGGGGCGGCCAGCCCCAGCATTTT
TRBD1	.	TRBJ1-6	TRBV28	CASSFLSLQGARSPLHF	TGTGCCAGCAGTTTTCTCTCCCTACAGGGGGCTAGGTCACCCCTCCACTTT
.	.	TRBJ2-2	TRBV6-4	CASSERGDTGELFF	TGTGCCAGCAGTGAAAGGGGTGACACCGGGGAGCTGTTTTTT
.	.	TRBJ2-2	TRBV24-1	CATSDATAPTGELFF	TGTGCCACCAGTGATGCGACAGCCCCCACCGGGGAGCTGTTTTTT
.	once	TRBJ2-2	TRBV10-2	CASGGGTASTGELFF	TGCGCCAGCGGAGGGGGGACAGCGTCCACCGGGGAGCTGTTTTTT
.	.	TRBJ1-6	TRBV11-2	CASSSLPPYASSYNSPLHF	TGTGCCAGCAGCTCGCTACCGCCCTACGCGAGCTCCTATAATTCACCCCTCCACTTT
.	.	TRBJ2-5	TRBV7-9	CASSLAGLETQYF	TGTGCCAGCAGCTTAGCTGGCCTGGAGACCCAGTACTTC
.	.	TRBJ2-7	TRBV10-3	CAISERDNSREQYF	TGTGCCATCAGTGAACGGGACAACTCGCGGGAGCAGTACTTC
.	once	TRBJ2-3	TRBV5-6	CASSFPRAIDTQYF	TGTGCCAGCAGCTTTCCGCGCGCCATAGATACGCAGTATTTT
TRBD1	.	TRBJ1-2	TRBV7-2	CASSTATGGLQGGYTF	TGTGCCAGCTCTACCGCCACAGGGGGCCTTCAAGGAGGCTACACCTTC
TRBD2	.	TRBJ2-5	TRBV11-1	CASSYQRGEETQYF	TGTGCCAGCAGTTATCAGCGGGGGGAAGAGACCCAGTACTTC
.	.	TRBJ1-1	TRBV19	CASTIGGAWEAFF	TGTGCCAGTACCATCGGGGGGGCTTGGGAAGCTTTCTTT
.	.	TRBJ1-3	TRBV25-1	CASSEYEGWRNTIYF	TGTGCCAGCAGTGAATATGAGGGTTGGAGAAACACCATATATTTT
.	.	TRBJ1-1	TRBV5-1	CASSDAGINTEAFF	TGCGCCAGCAGCGACGCGGGGATAAACACTGAAGCTTTCTTT
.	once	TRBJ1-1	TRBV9	CASSGYYDTEAFF	TGTGCCAGCAGCGGATACTACGACACTGAAGCTTTCTTT
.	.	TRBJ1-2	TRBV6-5	CASGGYQAGYTF	TGTGCCAGCGGAGGGTATCAGGCTGGCTACACCTTC
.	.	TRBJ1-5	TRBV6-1	CASSGYRASGQPQHF	TGTGCCAGCAGTGGGTACAGGGCTTCGGGACAGCCCCAGCATTTT
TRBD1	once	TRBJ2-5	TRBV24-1	CATANQGAGETQYF	TGTGCCACCGCTAATCAGGGGGCGGGAGAGACCCAGTACTTC
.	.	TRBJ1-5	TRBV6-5	CASSLITGIDQPQHF	TGTGCCAGCAGTTTAATAACCGGTATAGATCAGCCCCAGCATTTT
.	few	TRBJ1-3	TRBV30	CACDGGGNTIYF	TGTGCCTGTGACGGGGGTGGAAACACCATATATTTT
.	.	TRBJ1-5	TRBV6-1	CASSEMGAFNQPQHF	TGTGCCAGCAGTGAAATGGGGGCATTTAATCAGCCCCAGCATTTT
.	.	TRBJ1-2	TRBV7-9	CASSLGSEELYGYTF	TGTGCCAGCAGCTTAGGTTCTGAGGAGCTCTATGGCTACACCTTC
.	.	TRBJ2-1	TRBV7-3	CASSLNGRGMYNEQFF	TGTGCCAGCAGCTTAAACGGACGGGGAATGTACAATGAGCAGTTCTTC
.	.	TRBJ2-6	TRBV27	CASMIRFSGANVLTF	TGTGCCAGCATGATCAGGTTCTCTGGGGCCAACGTCCTGACTTTC
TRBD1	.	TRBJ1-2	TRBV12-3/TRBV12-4	CASSLGTGFGYTF	TGTGCCAGCAGTTTGGGGACAGGGTTTGGCTACACCTTC
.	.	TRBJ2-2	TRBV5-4	CASSLERGRRSAGELFF	TGTGCCAGCAGCTTGGAGCGAGGGAGAAGGAGCGCCGGGGAGCTGTTTTTT
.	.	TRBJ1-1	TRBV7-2	CASQTALLTEAFF	TGTGCCAGCCAGACAGCACTTCTCACTGAAGCTTTCTTT
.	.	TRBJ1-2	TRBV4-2	CASSQDLGRGSGAYGYTF	TGTGCCAGCAGCCAAGATTTAGGGAGGGGATCGGGTGCCTATGGCTACACCTTC
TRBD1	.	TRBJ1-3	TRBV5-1	CASSLGTGGRSGNTIYF	TGCGCCAGCAGCTTGGGTACAGGGGGAAGGTCTGGAAACACCATATATTTT
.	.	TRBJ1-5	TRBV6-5	CASSTGSNQPQHF	TGTGCCAGCAGTACAGGATCCAATCAGCCCCAGCATTTT
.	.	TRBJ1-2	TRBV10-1	CASSESRDTYGYTF	TGCGCCAGCAGTGAGTCGAGGGACACCTATGGCTACACCTTC
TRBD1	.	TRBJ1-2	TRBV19	CASRSGQGYYGYTF	TGTGCCAGTAGATCGGGACAGGGGTACTATGGCTACACCTTC
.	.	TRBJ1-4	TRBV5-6	CASSPRPATNEKLFF	TGTGCCAGCAGCCCCAGGCCGGCAACTAATGAAAAACTGTTTTTT